The 25 T cell receptor beta chains reported below all come from one sample, sequenced in a study of post-analysis software for immune sequencing data. Whole-study results and caveats: About 5 TRBV segments were more frequent in patients than controls; TRBV5-6, TRBV5-1 and TRBV20-1 belonged to this group.

The TCR beta cDNA libraries carried unique molecular identifiers. TCRdb redid the calling of the PCR reads with MiXCR, one entry per CDR3 protein. The sample has more than 450,000 distinct CDR3 sequences, 34% seen once; the top ten hold approximately 5.4%. These receptors lack a known antigen. Sequencing used blood. The receptor source for this set is a girl younger than 18 with multiple sclerosis.

The rearrangement uses TRBV5-1 and TRBJ2-7; no firm D call. Looked up from germline, CDR1 is SGHRS and CDR2 is YFSETQ. V was pared by 0 bases and J by 3 bases, with 10 bases between. The CDR3 length is 14 residues. The CDR3 sequence: CASSLAPRSYEQYF. CDR3 bases: TGCGCCAGCAGCTTGGCTCCCAGGAGCTACGAGCAGTACTTC.

Here the CDR3 reads CSAPEEEGGYGYTF. CDR3 sequence (DNA): TGCAGTGCTCCTGAAGAGGAGGGGGGCTATGGCTACACCTTC. This chain joins TRBV20-1 and TRBJ1-2; TRBD1 might be the D (6 bases). V was pared by 5 bases and J by 4 bases, with 17 bases between. The length of the CDR3 is 14 residues. Germline values: CDR1 DFQATT, CDR2 SNEGSKA (reference sequence).

The chain couples TRBV20-1 to TRBJ2-1; 7 nucleotides line up with TRBD2. From germline, CDR1 is DFQATT and CDR2 SNEGSKA (reference sequence). This CDR3 spans 14 amino acids. With V trimmed by 6 bases and J by 5 bases, 10 bases remained unmatched. The CDR3 DNA reads TGCAGTGCCCTGCCAGCGGGAAAAGACAATGAGCAGTTCTTC. Translation gives CSALPAGKDNEQFF.

This clonotype was recorded many times. This chain uses TRBV20-1 with TRBJ2-7; 9 bases fit TRBD1. The CDR3 loop spans 14 amino acids. CDR1 and CDR2 (germline): DFQATT, SNEGSKA (reference sequence). The ends lost 6 bases at V and 2 bases at J; junction bases unmatched: 8. The DNA for the CDR3 is TGCAGTGCCCCCCTCACAGGGGGCGCCTACGAGCAGTACTTC. This codes for CSAPLTGGAYEQYF.

The chain uses TRBV6-5 and TRBJ1-1; possible D gene TRBD1, 5 bases. This CDR3 region has 14 residues. Germline V gene lookup returns CDR1 MNHEY and CDR2 SVGAGI. V was pared by 0 bases and J by 1 base, with 6 bases between. CDR3 coding DNA: TGTGCCAGCAGTTACTCTGGGGGGAACACTGAAGCTTTCTTT. Encoded protein: CASSYSGGNTEAFF.

The chain couples TRBV20-1 to TRBJ2-3; 8 bases fit TRBD1. Per germline, CDR1 DFQATT and CDR2 SNEGSKA (reference sequence). The CDR3 extends over 14 amino acids. V shed 6 bases, J shed 2 bases, and the junction held 7 bases outside the gene matches. CDR3 DNA sequence: TGCAGTGCCGGGACAGGAGATTTCACAGATACGCAGTATTTT. It specifies CSAGTGDFTDTQYF.

The rearrangement uses TRBV29-1 and TRBJ1-3; D is ambiguous. CDR3 length: 14 residues. Germline V gene lookup returns CDR1 SQVTM and CDR2 ANQGSEA. The V end was cut by 7 bases, the J end by 2 bases, with 15 bases between. In DNA, the CDR3 is TGCAGCGCAATACCGGGAAGTACTGGAAACACCATATATTTT. Translated, it gives CSAIPGSTGNTIYF.

V usage is TRBV20-1 and J usage is TRBJ2-7; the D gene is possibly TRBD2 (5 bases). TRBJ2-5 matches the DNA end more closely, so the J call is doubtful. The germline CDR1 and CDR2 sequences are DFQATT and SNEGSKA (reference sequence). This CDR3 is 14 amino acids long. CDR3 coding DNA: TGCAGTGCCCCGTTGGCGGGTTTACAAGAGACCCAGTACTTC. The encoded protein is CSAPLAGLQETQYF.

The chain is built from TRBV20-1 and TRBJ2-7; D is possibly TRBD2 (5 bases). The CDR3 length is 16 residues. Germline V gene sequence: CDR1 DFQATT, CDR2 SNEGSKA (reference sequence). Trimming took 1 base from V and 2 from J, leaving 18 bases between them. The CDR3 coding sequence is TGCAGTGCTAGAGTGAGGGTAAAGAGGCCTACCTACGAGCAGTACTTC. The encoded protein is CSARVRVKRPTYEQYF.

This clonotype occurred a few times. The rearrangement uses TRBV2 and TRBJ1-4; no definite D call. Trimming removed 4 bases at V and 8 bases at J, with 14 bases between. Germline loops: CDR1 SNHLY, CDR2 FYNNEI. The CDR3 totals 14 residues. CDR3 sequence: CASSVSRAPEKLFF. The CDR3 region has the DNA TGTGCCAGCAGTGTTAGCCGGGCCCCCGAAAAACTGTTTTTT.

The genes are TRBV5-6 and TRBJ2-7; D is ambiguous. The J call may not be correct, given that the DNA end is closer to TRBJ2-1. Germline CDR1 and CDR2: SGHDT and YYEEEE. The CDR3 runs to 13 residues. CDR3 nucleotides: TGTGCCAGCAGCTTGGGGCAGCCGCTGGGGCAGTTCTTC. Translating it yields CASSLGQPLGQFF.

This clonotype was seen a few times. The gene calls are TRBV12-3 or TRBV12-4 and TRBJ2-3, with 7 bases aligning to TRBD2. This CDR3 has 17 residues. V was pared by 1 base and J by 2 bases, with 9 bases of the junction left unmatched. In DNA, the CDR3 is TGTGCCAGCAGTTTAGAGCTCCTAGCGGCGGACACAGATACGCAGTATTTT. It codes for CASSLELLAADTDTQYF.

The rearrangement uses TRBV6-6 and TRBJ1-2; 8 nucleotides agree with TRBD1. Germline CDR1 MNHNY, CDR2 SVGAGI (reference sequence). Unmatched junction bases numbered 8, after V lost 5 bases and J lost 3 bases. The CDR3 consists of 15 residues. CDR3 region: CASSKPGQVYYGYTF. For the CDR3, the DNA is TGTGCCAGCAGTAAACCGGGACAGGTTTACTATGGCTACACCTTC.

The chain has TRBV4-1 and TRBJ2-3; D unresolved. Trimming cost V 1 base and J 5 bases, with 10 bases left between them. The CDR3 length is 14 residues. CDR1 and CDR2 (germline): MGHRA, YSYEKL. CDR3 region: CASSQGTVGDTQYF. DNA of the CDR3: TGCGCCAGCAGCCAAGGGACGGTTGGAGATACGCAGTATTTT.

In its sample, this clonotype was seen a few times. V is TRBV28 and J is TRBJ2-1, with unresolved D. The CDR3 loop spans 12 amino acids. The germline V gene encodes CDR1 MDHEN and CDR2 SYDVKM. Trimming pared 5 bases from V and 4 bases from J, leaving 6 bases between. The CDR3 sequence is CASSVTYNEQFF. The CDR3 region has the DNA TGTGCCAGCAGTGTAACTTACAATGAGCAGTTCTTC. The complete variable domain, with remaining parts taken from reference TRBV28 and TRBJ2-1, reads DVKVTQSSRYLVKRTGEKVFLECVQDMDHENMFWYRQDPGLGLRLIYFSYDVKMKEKGDIPEGYSVSREKKERFSLILESASTNQTSMYLCASSVTYNEQFFGPGTRLTVL.

For this clonotype: The junction differs from germline at one of its ends, possibly a read error. The rearrangement links TRBV7-2 to TRBJ2-5; possible D gene TRBD2, 7 bases. Per the germline V gene, CDR1 is SGHTA and CDR2 is FQGNSA. This CDR3 is 13 amino acids long. This CDR3 reads CANSWGGRETQYF. The DNA of the CDR3 is TGTGCCAACAGCTGGGGGGGCAGGGAGACCCAGTACTTC.

The V call is TRBV20-1, the J call TRBJ1-2, with no clear D. The CDR3 has 13 residues. Germline values: CDR1 DFQATT, CDR2 SNEGSKA (reference sequence). With 0 bases removed from V and 8 bases from J, the gap between germline ends came to 13 bases. The CDR3: CSAREQTKRGYTF. DNA for the CDR3: TGCAGTGCTAGAGAGCAAACTAAGCGGGGCTACACCTTC.

This clonotype was seen a handful of times. V and J are TRBV5-1 and TRBJ1-1, with TRBD1 as a possible D gene (5 bases). V gave up 6 bases and J gave up 1 base, with 13 bases separating them. The length of the CDR3 is 14 residues. Germline CDR1 SGHRS, CDR2 YFSETQ. The CDR3 nucleotides read TGCGCCAGCATTGGTCCGGGGACGAACACTGAAGCTTTCTTT. Translation: CASIGPGTNTEAFF.

The sample holds a few counts of this clonotype. This sequence joins TRBV20-1 and TRBJ2-5, with 7 bases fitting TRBD1. The CDR3 length is 12 residues. V lost 5 bases to trimming and J lost 5 bases; unmatched junction nucleotides: 5. CDR1 and CDR2 from the germline V gene are DFQATT and SNEGSKA (reference sequence). DNA of the CDR3: TGCAGTGCTCAGCAGACAGGGGAGACCCAGTACTTC. This sequence encodes CSAQQTGETQYF.

This clonotype was recorded a few times. The gene calls are TRBV5-6 and TRBJ1-4; 9 bases map to TRBD1. The V gene's germline CDR1 is SGHDT and CDR2 YYEEEE. The CDR3 spans 15 residues. V gave up 3 bases and J gave up 2 bases; unmatched junction bases: 2. In DNA, the CDR3 is TGTGCCAGCAGCTCGACAGGGGGGACTAATGAAAAACTGTTTTTT. The encoded protein is CASSSTGGTNEKLFF. Using reference TRBV5-6 and TRBJ1-4 for the parts outside the CDR3, the full variable domain is DAGVTQSPTHLIKTRGQQVTLRCSPKSGHDTVSWYQQALGQGPQFIFQYYEEEERQRGNFPDRFSGHQFPNYSSELNVNALLLGDSALYLCASSSTGGTNEKLFFGSGTQLSVL.

The chain employs TRBV21-1 and TRBJ2-5; TRBD2 is taken as the D call from the table, unchecked against the DNA. TRBV21-1 is annotated as a pseudogene. The CDR3 has 16 amino acids. CDR3: CASSKKQRGVKETQYF. The CDR3 DNA reads as TGTGCCAGCAGCAAGAAACAGCGGGGGGTGAAAGAGACCCAGTACTTC.

V is TRBV27 and J is TRBJ1-2; D is possibly TRBD1 (5 bases). In germline, CDR1 is MNHEY, CDR2 SMNVEV (reference sequence). The CDR3 contains 13 residues. Trimming removed 7 bases at V and 2 bases at J, with 11 bases between. As DNA, the CDR3 is TGTGCCAGCACCTCTTGGGGGAACTATGGCTACACCTTC. Translated, it gives CASTSWGNYGYTF.

To note about this clonotype: In this CDR3 the conserved last residue, phenylalanine or tryptophan, is missing, so a read error is likely. The V and J genes are TRBV5-6 and TRBJ2-1; 9 positions agree with TRBD1. Germline V gives CDR1 SGHDT, CDR2 YYEEEE. The CDR3 has 13 amino acids. The V gene end was trimmed by 4 bases and the J gene end by 10 bases; junction bases not matched to a gene: 6. The CDR3 DNA follows: TGTGCCAGCAGCCCGACAGGGGGGAGAGAGCAGTTCGTC. Encoded protein: CASSPTGGREQFV.

This clonotype turned up a few times. The V and J genes are TRBV9 and TRBJ2-5; 7 positions match TRBD1. The CDR3 is 15 residues long. Trimming took 0 bases from V and 2 from J; bases not matched to a gene: 4. Per germline, CDR1 SGDLS and CDR2 YYNGEE. The CDR3 spells CASSVGGTAQETQYF. CDR3 coding DNA: TGTGCCAGCAGCGTAGGGGGGACAGCTCAAGAGACCCAGTACTTC.

The chain carries TRBV20-1 and TRBJ2-7; TRBD2 agrees at 9 bases. In germline, CDR1 is DFQATT, CDR2 SNEGSKA (reference sequence). This CDR3 region has 15 residues. Trimming at V came to 0 bases and at J to 7 bases, leaving 10 bases not matched to a gene. CDR3 protein: CSARDRGTSLWEQYF. CDR3 in DNA: TGCAGTGCTAGAGATCGGGGGACTAGCCTTTGGGAGCAGTACTTC.